This T cell receptor beta chain was found in a study of T cell responses to AZD1222 COVID-19 vaccine (dated by TCRdb to the early 2020s). Study-level background: A total of 230 to 250 trial participants underwent TCR sequencing, of whom approximately 200 had received two doses of AZD1222 and around 25 had received two doses of the MenACWY control vaccine. Trial participants were enrolled into age subgroups of 18-55, 56-69 and 70-plus years, which contained approximately 150, 28 and 58 TCR-sequenced participants, respectively.

Counted from cysteine to phenylalanine, this CDR3 has 15 amino acids. Here the CDR3 DNA is all that survives: 45 bases in frame from base 1. The CDR1 and CDR2 encoded by the germline V gene are ENHRY and SYGVKD. After removal of 3 bases from V and 8 bases from J, the junction retains 8 bases not matched to a gene. The CDR3 regions of human TCRbeta chains were analyzed by immunosequencing. Regarding the original processing steps: Repertoire TCRs were matched against a reference library of SARS-CoV-2-specific TCRs generated with the MIRA antigen-specificity platform. Breadth was defined as the fraction of unique TCRs that were SARS-CoV-2-associated. Depth was defined as the fraction of total T cells that were SARS-CoV-2-associated. Each spike-specific TCR was assigned to its reactive spike region and to a CD4 or CD8 class using the MIRA data. Log10-transformed breadth and depth values were compared by one-way ANOVA with Sidak's multiple comparisons tests. The source is immuneACCESS, and TCRdb retained only in-frame sequences with V and J called. Part of the clones is not carried over; for the studies checked, unresolved V genes explain less than half of this, and the remainder is unexplained. That table is the source of V, J and clone size, and D and trimming were worked out from the DNA. A total of 80,000 or so clones appear in this sample, 90% of them only once. The top ten hold about 3.5% of the sample.

Comment on this clone: No antigen is known for it. The input lacks base qualities; no much larger clone sits a single base away.

Interpreted using the paper, the time point label stands for: about 28 days (+/-7) after the second vaccine dose. AZD1222 recipients given second doses at about 4 weeks or at about 12 weeks were pooled, since spike-specific TCR depth and breadth were not found to differ between the two schedules. Vaccinee samples came from UK trials COV001 and COV002, including a single-blind randomized controlled phase 2/3 trial of AZD1222 (ChAdOx1 nCoV-19) in healthy adults. Trial participant PBMC samples were collected at day 0 and day 28 after the second dose for TCRbeta chain sequencing. The paper as a whole reports these results and caveats: Reportedly, close to half of the unique spike-specific TCRs recognized epitopes lying outside the regions that are mutated in the B.1.351 and B.1.1.7 variants. The 56-69-year group was small, and its depth increase did not reach significance, likely because of low power. Participants were mostly white British, with more females than males. The authors suggested clonal diversity may have been underestimated. Conclusions about previously exposed vaccinees are limited because only a handful of AZD1222 recipients were SARS-CoV-2 seropositive at baseline. Vaccine-associated CD4 TCRs spanned the whole spike protein, with dominant responses in regions 160-218 and 743-854. Because no day 14 peak-response samples were available, repertoires were characterized only after the peak T cell response. After two AZD1222 doses, spike-specific TCR breadth and depth were significantly higher than at day 0 and than in MenACWY recipients.

The sequence links TRBV10-3 to TRBJ1-1; 11 central bases correspond to TRBD1. This TCR was sampled from an adult who received the AZD1222 COVID-19 vaccine. The sample was peripheral blood, taken 28 days after the second AZD1222 dose. The DNA reads as follows: TGTGCCATCAGTGATAGGGACAGGGGGGGAACAGAAGCTTTCTTT. Protein translation: CAISDRDRGGTEAFF.